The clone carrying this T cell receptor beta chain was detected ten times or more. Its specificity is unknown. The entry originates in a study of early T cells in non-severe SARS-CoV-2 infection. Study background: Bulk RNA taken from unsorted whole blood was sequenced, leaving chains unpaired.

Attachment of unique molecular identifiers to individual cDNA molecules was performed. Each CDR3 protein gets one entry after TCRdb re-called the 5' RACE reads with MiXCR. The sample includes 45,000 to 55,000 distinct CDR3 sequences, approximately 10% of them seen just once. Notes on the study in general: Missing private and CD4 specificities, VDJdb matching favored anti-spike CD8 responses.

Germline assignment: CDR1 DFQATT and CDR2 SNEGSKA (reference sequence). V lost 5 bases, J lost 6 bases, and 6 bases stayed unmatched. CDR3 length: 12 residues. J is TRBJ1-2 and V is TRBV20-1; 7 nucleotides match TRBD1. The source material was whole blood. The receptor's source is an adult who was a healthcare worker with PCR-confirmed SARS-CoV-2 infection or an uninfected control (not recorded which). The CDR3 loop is CSAPGQADGYTF. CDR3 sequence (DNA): TGCAGTGCTCCTGGACAGGCGGATGGCTACACCTTC.